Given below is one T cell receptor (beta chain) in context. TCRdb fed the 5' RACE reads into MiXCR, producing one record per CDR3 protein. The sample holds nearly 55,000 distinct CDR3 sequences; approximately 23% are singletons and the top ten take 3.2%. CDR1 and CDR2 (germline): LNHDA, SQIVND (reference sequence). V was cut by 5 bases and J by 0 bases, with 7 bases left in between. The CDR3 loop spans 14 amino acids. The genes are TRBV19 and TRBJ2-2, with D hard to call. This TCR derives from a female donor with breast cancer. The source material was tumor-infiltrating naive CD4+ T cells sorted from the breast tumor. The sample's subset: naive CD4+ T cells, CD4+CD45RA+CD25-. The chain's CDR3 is CASSVKTNTGELFF. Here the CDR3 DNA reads TGTGCCAGTAGTGTTAAGACGAACACCGGGGAGCTGTTTTTT.